The following is a TCR beta chain sequence with its context. The antigen is unknown. V lost 2 bases and J lost 5, with 9 bases in between. Germline V gives CDR1 KGHSH, CDR2 LQKENI. The CDR3 length is 13 residues. The data were produced by immunoSEQ multiplex PCR, yet TCRdb's version contains in-frame clones alone and is incomplete. The sample lists 110,000 or so clones; around nine tenths were seen once. The data were obtained in a study of T cell responses to AZD1222 COVID-19 vaccine. Study findings and constraints: A rise in Spike-specific TCR breadth and depth followed two AZD1222 doses.

This rearrangement joins TRBV18 to TRBJ2-5; D is unclear. This specimen consisted of peripheral blood, obtained 28 days after the second AZD1222 dose. The source is an adult who received the AZD1222 COVID-19 vaccine. CDR3 bases: TGTGCCAGCTCACCAGGGGTCGGGGAGACCCAGTACTTC. Its translation is CASSPGVGETQYF.